The 14 T cell receptor beta chains reported below all come from one sample, sequenced in a study of shared clonotypes between healthy human individuals. Produced via immunoSEQ multiplex PCR; TCRdb's table is partial and in-frame only. Of 1.5 million to 2.5 million clones listed, about 94% are singletons. Terminally differentiated effector memory CD45RA+ cells were excluded from the naive CD8 cells, which were CD45RO-negative and positively selected for CCR7. Sequencing input: naive CD8+ T cells sorted from blood. These receptors were collected from a man aged 18-30 years in good health.

The V call is TRBV5-1, the J call TRBJ2-7; D remains ambiguous. This CDR3 comprises 14 residues. Trimming cost V 3 bases and J 2 bases, with 12 bases left between them. Germline assignment: CDR1 SGHRS and CDR2 YFSETQ. CDR3 loop: CASSSPGFAYEQYF. The CDR3 coding sequence is TGCGCCAGCAGCTCCCCCGGGTTCGCCTACGAGCAGTACTTC.

This chain joins TRBV6-6 and TRBJ1-2, with 8 bases fitting TRBD1. Per germline, CDR1 MNHNY and CDR2 SVGAGI (reference sequence). The CDR3 is 14 residues long. V trimming: 2 bases; J trimming: 8 bases; junction bases outside the gene matches: 7. The CDR3 here is CASSYDRGPTGYTF. The CDR3 DNA reads TGTGCCAGCAGTTACGACAGGGGTCCAACGGGCTACACCTTC.

The rearrangement uses TRBV27 and TRBJ1-1; no reliable D call. The germline V and J ends were trimmed by 6 bases and 4 bases, with 15 bases remaining between them. There are 14 residues in the CDR3. Germline CDR1 and CDR2: MNHEY and SMNVEV (reference sequence). CDR3 residues: CASSTAWEGTEAFF. DNA of the CDR3: TGTGCCAGCAGCACCGCCTGGGAGGGCACTGAAGCTTTCTTT.

This chain joins TRBV2 and TRBJ2-1; 12 bases line up with TRBD2. V was clipped by 2 bases and J by 3 bases; unmatched bases: 8. This CDR3 is 18 amino acids long. Per the germline V gene, CDR1 is SNHLY and CDR2 is FYNNEI. The CDR3 is CASSEFFGTSGLYNEQFF. The CDR3 DNA reads as TGTGCCAGCAGTGAATTCTTTGGGACTAGCGGGCTCTACAATGAGCAGTTCTTC.

The chain employs TRBV19 and TRBJ1-5; D is uncertain. Germline V gives CDR1 LNHDA, CDR2 SQIVND (reference sequence). This CDR3 comprises 14 residues. V was shortened by 3 bases and J by 5 bases, with 11 bases between the two germline ends. The CDR3 spells CASSIWPGDQPQHF. The DNA of the CDR3 is TGTGCCAGTAGTATTTGGCCGGGTGATCAGCCCCAGCATTTT. The variable domain in full, with the rest retrieved from reference TRBV19 and TRBJ1-5, is DGGITQSPKYLFRKEGQNVTLSCEQNLNHDAMYWYRQDPGQGLRLIYYSQIVNDFQKGDIAEGYSVSREKKESFPLTVTSAQKNPTAFYLCASSIWPGDQPQHFGDGTRLSIL.

The genes are TRBV28 and TRBJ1-1, with D possibly TRBD1 on 6 matching bases. The CDR3 has 17 amino acids. With 1 base removed from V and 1 base from J, the gap between germline ends came to 16 bases. Germline assignment: CDR1 MDHEN and CDR2 SYDVKM. The CDR3 bases are TGTGCCAGCAGTTTATTTCGCTTTTCAGGGGCGAACACTGAAGCTTTCTTT. Its protein is CASSLFRFSGANTEAFF. Combining the CDR3 with reference TRBV28 and TRBJ1-1 gives the whole variable domain DVKVTQSSRYLVKRTGEKVFLECVQDMDHENMFWYRQDPGLGLRLIYFSYDVKMKEKGDIPEGYSVSREKKERFSLILESASTNQTSMYLCASSLFRFSGANTEAFFGQGTRLTVV.

The CDR3 DNA sequence: TGTGCCAGCACCTTGGGGACTAGCGGCGGTGAGCAGTACTTC. Encoded protein: CASTLGTSGGEQYF. This chain uses TRBV28 with TRBJ2-7; the match to TRBD2 covers 11 bases. The length of the CDR3 is 14 residues. Trimming at V came to 7 bases and at J to 7 bases, leaving 9 bases not matched to a gene. The germline gives CDR1 MDHEN, CDR2 SYDVKM.

This chain links TRBV7-6 with TRBJ2-1, with D tentatively TRBD1 or TRBD2 (6 bases each). The CDR3 is 13 amino acids. Deletions cut 4 bases from V and 9 bases from J, with 13 bases between. From germline, CDR1 is SGHVS and CDR2 FNYEAQ. The CDR3 sequence is CASSSAEGGEQFF. CDR3 DNA: TGTGCCAGCAGCTCGGCGGAGGGGGGTGAGCAGTTCTTC.

The gene calls are TRBV2 and TRBJ2-1, with D unresolved. Germline V lookup: CDR1 SNHLY, CDR2 FYNNEI. This CDR3 is built from 13 residues. Deletions cut 3 bases from V and 7 bases from J, with 10 bases between. The CDR3 nucleotides read TGTGCCAGCAGTGATCCCCGACGAAATGAGCAGTTCTTC. Amino acids: CASSDPRRNEQFF.

This chain uses TRBV20-1 with TRBJ2-7; D uncertain. From germline, CDR1 is DFQATT and CDR2 SNEGSKA (reference sequence). Trimming cost V 0 bases and J 6 bases, with 6 bases left between them. This CDR3 region has 11 residues. The CDR3 loop is CSARDISEQYF. The CDR3 DNA reads TGCAGTGCTAGAGATATCTCCGAGCAGTACTTC.

This sequence joins TRBV6-6 and TRBJ2-5, with a weak D call TRBD1 (5 bases). Germline V lookup: CDR1 MNHNY, CDR2 SVGAGI (reference sequence). The CDR3 runs to 16 residues. V was cut by 6 bases and J by 5 bases, with 22 bases left in between. The CDR3 protein is CASSPNRIPPRETQYF. The CDR3 DNA is TGTGCCAGCAGCCCTAACAGGATCCCCCCGAGGGAGACCCAGTACTTC.

The chain carries TRBV10-2 and TRBJ1-4; D unresolved. Per germline, CDR1 WSHSY and CDR2 SAAADI. This CDR3 has 14 amino acids. V dropped 1 base and J dropped 1 base, with 4 bases sitting between them. CDR3: CASSEFRTNEKLFF. Here the CDR3 DNA reads TGCGCCAGCAGTGAGTTTAGAACTAATGAAAAACTGTTTTTT.

This clone was observed once. This chain links TRBV7-9 with TRBJ2-3, with 12 positions matching TRBD2. The CDR3 covers 16 residues. After removal of 3 bases from V and 4 bases from J, the junction contained 5 bases not matched to a gene. Germline-derived CDR1 and CDR2 are SEHNR and FQNEAQ (reference sequence). The CDR3 sequence is CASSLTSGSVADTQYF. DNA of the CDR3: TGTGCCAGCAGCTTGACTAGCGGGAGTGTCGCAGATACGCAGTATTTT.

The CDR3 reads CASSDGQGAYEQYF. In DNA, the CDR3 is TGCGCCAGCAGCGACGGACAGGGCGCCTACGAGCAGTACTTC. V is TRBV4-3 and J is TRBJ2-7; 8 bases are a match to TRBD1. This CDR3 region has 14 residues. The junction had 5 bases not matched to a gene; V was cut back by 5 bases and J by 2 bases. CDR1 and CDR2 from the germline V gene are LGHNA and YSLEER.